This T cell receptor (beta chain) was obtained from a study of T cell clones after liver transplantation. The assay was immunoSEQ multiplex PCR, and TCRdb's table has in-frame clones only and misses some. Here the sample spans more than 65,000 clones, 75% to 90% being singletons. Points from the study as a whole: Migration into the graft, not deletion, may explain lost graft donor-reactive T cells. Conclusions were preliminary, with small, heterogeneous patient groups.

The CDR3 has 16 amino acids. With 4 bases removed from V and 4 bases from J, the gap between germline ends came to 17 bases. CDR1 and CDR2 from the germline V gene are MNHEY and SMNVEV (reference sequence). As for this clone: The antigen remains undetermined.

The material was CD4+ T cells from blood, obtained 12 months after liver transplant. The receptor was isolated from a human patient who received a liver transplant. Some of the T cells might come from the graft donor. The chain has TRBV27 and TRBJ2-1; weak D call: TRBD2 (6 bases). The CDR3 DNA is TGTGCCAGCAGTTCTCTGACCCGGGGGAGTTACAATGAGCAGTTCTTC. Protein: CASSSLTRGSYNEQFF.